This T cell receptor beta chain was sequenced for a study of lymphopenia after photon versus proton radiotherapy. Study results and caveats: After the lymphocyte nadir, photon-treated repertoires showed oligoclonal expansion, especially of CD8+ Temra cells.

A remark on this clone: Its target is unknown.

V dropped 6 bases and J dropped 2 bases, with 8 bases sitting between them. CDR1 MGHDK and CDR2 SYGVNS come from the germline V gene. The CDR3 extends over 12 amino acids. TCRdb keeps only in-frame clones here, not all; method: immunoSEQ multiplex PCR. The table shows approximately 150,000 clones, with approximately 91% occurring only once. The sequencing used peripheral blood, collected from a patient treated with photon-based radiotherapy. The TCR originated in a man aged 50 to 59 with gastric cancer. This chain connects TRBV25-1 to TRBJ2-7; D perhaps matches TRBD2 (5 bases). CDR3 nucleotide sequence: TGTGCCAGCAGGAGCGGAACCTACGAGCAGTACTTC. Translating it yields CASRSGTYEQYF.